Given below is one TCR beta chain in context. The junction does not match germline at one end; this may be a read error. The source of the sample is a study of blood T cells in healthy people across ages. Across the whole study: When template switching was applied, about one barcoded beta molecule was captured per two T cells.

Isolation recovered at least 6.5 million PBMCs from every sample. For the second PCR, which ran for 7 to 11 cycles, a sample-barcoded 5' primer and a J-beta primer mix were used. TCRdb used MiXCR to reprocess the 5' RACE reads, holding one entry per CDR3 protein. The sample records some 690,000 distinct CDR3 sequences, around a fifth being singletons. Germline CDR1 and CDR2: MNHEY and SVGEGT. This CDR3 has 15 residues. The receptor comes from a man between 65 and 85 years old in good health. The sample taken for sequencing was blood. The chain is built from TRBV6-2 or TRBV6-3 and TRBJ2-7, with D perhaps matching TRBD1 (6 bases). CDR3: CASTYGQLVSYEQYF. The CDR3 nucleotides read TGTGCCAGCACTTACGGACAGCTAGTATCCTACGAGCAGTACTTC.